Listed here are 5 T cell receptor beta chains from one sample, sequenced in a study of tumor-infiltrating lymphocytes in primary liver carcinoma. Researchers generated TCR beta cDNA from roughly 500 ng of total RNA, relying on a constant-region primer. Researchers made the TCR beta libraries by running three nested multiplex PCR rounds with slightly modified ARM-PCR. A C-beta reverse primer and TRBV1-TRBV30 forward primers served in each of the first two PCR rounds, at about 10 cycles apiece. TCRdb reanalysed the multiplex PCR reads using MiXCR and keeps one entry per CDR3 protein. The sample holds more than 30,000 distinct CDR3 sequences, around 78% seen once. Each 20-30 mg portion of unsorted bulk tissue served as the source for co-extraction of RNA and DNA. Material: liver tumor tissue from sampling region 5. Stated subset: tumor region T5, tumor centre. The receptors here all came from a man aged 40-49 years with primary liver carcinoma and hepatitis B virus infection.

Concerning this clonotype: No DNA is shown, since the ends of the CDR3 on it are uncertain; the CDR3 is the one TCRdb lists. The rearrangement joins TRBV6-5 to TRBJ1-4. The CDR3 length is 14 residues, termini included. CDR1 is MNHEY and CDR2 is SVGAGI in the germline V gene. CDR3 loop: CASSLRVGSGSLFF.

Here the CDR3 DNA reads TGTGCCAGCAGCTTCTTCCGGTCCAGCACAGATACGCAGTATTTT. Translated: CASSFFRSSTDTQYF. The gene calls are TRBV7-2 and TRBJ2-3; D gene unclear. The V and J ends lost 3 bases and 0 bases respectively, with 10 bases between them. This CDR3 has 15 residues. CDR1 is SGHTA and CDR2 is FQGNSA in the germline V gene.

This clonotype was found a few times. The conserved closing phenylalanine or tryptophan is absent in this CDR3, likely reflecting a read error. The limits of the CDR3 on the DNA are not certain, so only TCRdb's listed CDR3 is given. The chain combines TRBV29-1 with TRBJ2-3; TRBD1 is taken as the D call from the table, unchecked against the DNA. The CDR3 adds up to 12 amino acids, both ends counted. The germline CDR1 and CDR2 sequences are SQVTM and ANQGSEA. CDR3 region: CSVGQITDTKYY.

Points on this clonotype: This may be a read error: a much more frequent sequence differs by one nucleotide. This chain connects TRBV2 to TRBJ1-2; D is perhaps TRBD1 (5 bases). Per the germline V gene, CDR1 is SNHLY and CDR2 is FYNNEI. The CDR3 is 13 residues long. The germline V and J ends were trimmed by 7 bases and 3 bases, with 12 bases remaining between them. CDR3 sequence (DNA): TGTGCCAGCATAGGGACGTTGGACTATGGCTACACCTTC. Residues: CASIGTLDYGYTF.

This clonotype was counted ten times or more. The chain links TRBV7-9 to TRBJ2-5, with unresolved D. The germline V and J ends were trimmed by 7 bases and 5 bases, with 8 bases remaining between them. Per the germline V gene, CDR1 is SEHNR and CDR2 is FQNEAQ (reference sequence). The CDR3 totals 11 residues. CDR3 nucleotides: TGTGCCAGCACCCCTTCTGAGACCCAGTACTTC. Its protein product is CASTPSETQYF.